Below are 31 T cell receptor beta chains sequenced from a single sample in a study of T cells in Graves' hyperthyroidism and ophthalmopathy. TCR beta CDR3 sequences were amplified from RNA transcripts. A set of HTBI primers served as the primers for a first-round RT-PCR of the TCR CDR3. TCRdb re-analysed the multiplex PCR reads in MiXCR, keeping a single row per CDR3 protein. This sample has fewer than 900,000 distinct CDR3 sequences, with 15% to 20% found just once. Material: blood. The receptor set was obtained from a man aged 18-30 years with Graves' hyperthyroidism.

Comments on this clonotype: The germline gene is not matched at one end of the junction; a read error may be the cause. The chain employs TRBV11-2 and TRBJ1-6; D might be TRBD1 (6 bases). CDR1 and CDR2 (germline): SGHAT, FQNNGV. The CDR3 runs 17 residues. The CDR3 protein is CASSQDRGDTNNPPLHF. The DNA for the CDR3 is TGTGCCAGCAGCCAAGATCGGGGGGACACTAATAATCCACCCCTCCACTTT.

With respect to this clonotype: This clone may be a read error of a much larger clone one base away. As DNA, the CDR3 is TGTGGCTGGAGTCACAGGGTCACTGAAGCTTTCTTT. Protein: CGWSHRVTEAFF. This chain uses TRBV30 with TRBJ1-1; the D gene is possibly TRBD1 (6 bases). Germline V gene lookup returns CDR1 GTSNPN and CDR2 SVGIG (reference sequence). The CDR3 totals 12 residues.

This clonotype was picked up a small number of times. This chain joins TRBV29-1 and TRBJ2-7; 7 nucleotides line up with TRBD1. This CDR3 is 14 amino acids long. Germline V gene sequence: CDR1 SQVTM, CDR2 ANQGSEA. V was pared by 5 bases and J by 4 bases, with 11 bases of the junction left unmatched. The CDR3 protein is CSVNGDRASYEQYF. Written as DNA, the CDR3 is TGCAGCGTTAATGGTGACAGGGCGTCGTACGAGCAGTACTTC.

This clonotype was seen repeatedly, ten times or more. The chain has TRBV7-2 and TRBJ2-2; 13 bases agree with TRBD2. With 5 bases clipped from V and 3 bases from J, the junction kept 6 bases outside the gene matches. The CDR3 extends over 17 amino acids. Germline lookup yields CDR1 SGHTA and CDR2 FQGNSA. The CDR3 DNA sequence: TGTGCCAGCAGCCACGGACTAGCGGGAGTCTACACCGGGGAGCTGTTTTTT. It specifies CASSHGLAGVYTGELFF.

Ten or more counts support this clonotype. The gene calls are TRBV28 and TRBJ2-7; D not certain. The CDR3 spans 15 residues. V lost 5 bases to trimming and J lost 0 bases, with 14 bases between them. Germline values: CDR1 MDHEN, CDR2 SYDVKM. CDR3 protein: CASSPDTANSYEQYF. CDR3 nucleotide sequence: TGTGCCAGCAGTCCAGATACAGCCAACTCCTACGAGCAGTACTTC.

As for this clonotype: With a much larger clone just one base away, this may be a read error. The genes are TRBV28 and TRBJ2-5; 7 nucleotides agree with TRBD2. Germline CDR1 is MDHEN and CDR2 is SYDVKM. The CDR3 runs to 16 residues. Trimming at V came to 4 bases and at J to 5 bases, leaving 13 bases not matched to a gene. CDR3 in DNA: TGTGCCAGCAGTTCTGGACTAGTGGGCCCTAAGGAGACCCAGTACTTC. Translating gives CASSSGLVGPKETQYF.

This clonotype has a count of ten or more. This CDR3 is CASSLPGGADGYTF. CDR3 DNA sequence: TGTGCCAGCAGTTTACCAGGGGGCGCTGACGGCTACACCTTC. The genes are TRBV28 and TRBJ1-2, with TRBD1 matching over 8 bases. The germline V gene encodes CDR1 MDHEN and CDR2 SYDVKM. The CDR3 sequence is 14 residues long. Germline trimming cut 2 bases from V and 8 bases from J; bases unmatched to any gene: 7.

This clonotype was seen at least ten times. V gene TRBV28 combines with J gene TRBJ2-7; 8 nucleotides match TRBD2. CDR1 and CDR2 from the germline V gene are MDHEN and SYDVKM. The ends lost 8 bases at V and 5 bases at J; junction bases unmatched: 8. The CDR3 loop spans 13 amino acids. The CDR3 reads CASLRGGRDEQYF. CDR3 DNA: TGTGCCAGCCTCCGGGGGGGGCGCGACGAGCAGTACTTC.

This clonotype was detected a few times. The J gene is TRBJ2-2, the V gene TRBV28; TRBD2 agrees at 7 bases. V lost 4 bases and J lost 4; bases outside the gene matches: 9. CDR1 and CDR2 (germline): MDHEN, SYDVKM. The CDR3 is 16 residues long. This CDR3 reads CASSSVGGGVTGELFF. For the CDR3, the DNA is TGTGCCAGCAGTTCGGTTGGGGGGGGGGTCACCGGGGAGCTGTTTTTT. Variable domain in full (rest from reference TRBV28 and TRBJ2-2): DVKVTQSSRYLVKRTGEKVFLECVQDMDHENMFWYRQDPGLGLRLIYFSYDVKMKEKGDIPEGYSVSREKKERFSLILESASTNQTSMYLCASSSVGGGVTGELFFGEGSRLTVL.

V usage is TRBV20-1 and J usage is TRBJ2-1; no clear D. The CDR3 has 13 amino acids. In germline, CDR1 is DFQATT, CDR2 SNEGSKA (reference sequence). The ends were cut back, 2 bases at V and 2 bases at J, with 7 bases in the middle. CDR3 sequence reads: CSARTDTYNEQFF. The CDR3 bases are TGCAGTGCTAGAACAGATACCTACAATGAGCAGTTCTTC.

This clonotype was recorded many times. The rearrangement joins TRBV2 to TRBJ1-1; D not resolved. This CDR3 is built from 14 residues. From germline, CDR1 is SNHLY and CDR2 FYNNEI. V was shortened by 6 bases and J by 4 bases, with 15 bases between the two germline ends. CDR3 protein: CASSPRVGSTEAFF. CDR3 sequence (DNA): TGTGCCAGCAGCCCGAGGGTGGGTAGCACTGAAGCTTTCTTT.

This clonotype was seen a handful of times. The chain employs TRBV27 and TRBJ2-7; D possibly matches TRBD1 or TRBD2 (5 bases each). CDR1 is MNHEY and CDR2 is SMNVEV in the germline V gene (reference sequence). The CDR3 is 15 amino acids. Trimming removed 4 bases at V and 2 bases at J, with 15 bases between. CDR3 DNA sequence: TGTGCCAGCAGTTCCAGAGGGGAACAGCCCTACGAGCAGTACTTC. Protein: CASSSRGEQPYEQYF.

The chain combines TRBV20-1 with TRBJ2-3; 9 bases match TRBD2. The germline CDR1 and CDR2 sequences are DFQATT and SNEGSKA (reference sequence). With 3 bases clipped from V and 11 bases from J, the junction kept 15 bases outside the gene matches. The CDR3 has 15 residues. CDR3 residues: CSASPASGEVGGQYF. CDR3 bases: TGCAGTGCTAGCCCCGCTAGCGGGGAGGTCGGGGGGCAGTATTTT.

Concerning this clonotype itself: The junction departs from the called germline gene at one end, perhaps through a read error. The rearrangement uses TRBV28 and TRBJ2-2; D remains ambiguous. The germline CDR1 and CDR2 sequences are MDHEN and SYDVKM. The CDR3 consists of 11 residues. The CDR3 is CAGRGPLRLFF. DNA for the CDR3: TGTGCCGGCAGAGGACCGCTCAGGCTGTTTTTT.

At least ten counts were recorded for this clonotype. This rearrangement joins TRBV6-1 to TRBJ1-1; D is unclear. Germline assignment: CDR1 MNHNS and CDR2 SASEGT. Trimming removed 4 bases at V and 1 base at J, with 7 bases between. This CDR3 is 13 amino acids long. CDR3 DNA sequence: TGTGCCAGCAGTGCCCTCCGGAACACTGAAGCTTTCTTT. Translating gives CASSALRNTEAFF.

This clonotype showed up just a few times. The chain joins TRBV7-2 to TRBJ1-2, with 7 bases identical to TRBD1. CDR3 length: 14 residues. After removal of 5 bases from V and 3 bases from J, the junction contained 6 bases not matched to a gene. The germline CDR1 and CDR2 sequences are SGHTA and FQGNSA. CDR3 protein: CASSPQGGDYGYTF. The CDR3 DNA reads as TGTGCCAGCAGCCCCCAGGGGGGCGACTATGGCTACACCTTC.

This clonotype was seen at least ten times. V and J are TRBV30 and TRBJ1-5, with D uncertain. V was pared by 0 bases and J by 5 bases, with 5 bases between. Germline V gene data show CDR1 as GTSNPN and CDR2 as SVGIG (reference sequence). The CDR3 has 12 amino acids. CDR3 DNA sequence: TGTGCCTGGAGTGTACTGGATCAGCCCCAGCATTTT. Translation gives CAWSVLDQPQHF.

This clonotype was recorded many times. J is TRBJ1-1 and V is TRBV11-2; perhaps TRBD1 as D (6 bases). The CDR3 covers 14 residues. Germline V gene data show CDR1 as SGHAT and CDR2 as FQNNGV. Trimming took 2 bases from V and 3 from J, leaving 10 bases between them. CDR3 sequence reads: CASSLHRVDTEAFF. The DNA of the CDR3 is TGTGCCAGCAGCTTACACAGGGTGGACACTGAAGCTTTCTTT.

This clonotype has a count of ten or more. The chain links TRBV2 to TRBJ2-5; D call uncertain. Germline loops: CDR1 SNHLY, CDR2 FYNNEI. With 7 bases removed from V and 5 bases from J, the gap between germline ends came to 8 bases. The CDR3 extends over 11 amino acids. The CDR3 nucleotides read TGTGCCAGCACCGAAGGGGAGACCCAGTACTTC. Protein sequence: CASTEGETQYF.

A remark on this clonotype: This sequence may be a read error, since a much larger clone differs from it by one base. The chain links TRBV20-1 to TRBJ1-2; possible D gene TRBD1, 6 bases. This CDR3 has 13 residues. CDR1 and CDR2 (germline): DFQATT, SNEGSKA (reference sequence). CDR3 coding DNA: TGCAGTGCTAGGGACAGTACTAACTATGGCCACACCTTC. It is translated as CSARDSTNYGHTF.

This chain links TRBV28 with TRBJ1-4; 10 nucleotides line up with TRBD1. CDR3 length: 15 amino acids. Germline V CDR1 and CDR2: MDHEN, SYDVKM. Unmatched junction bases numbered 6, after V lost 3 bases and J lost 8 bases. In nucleotides, the CDR3 is TGTGCCAGCAGTTTCCCCGGGACAGGGGAGGAAAAACTGTTTTTT. Protein product: CASSFPGTGEEKLFF.

This clonotype was observed a single time. The chain recombines TRBV19 with TRBJ2-3; 8 nucleotides align to TRBD1. Per germline, CDR1 LNHDA and CDR2 SQIVND (reference sequence). V lost 10 bases and J lost 5; bases outside the gene matches: 5. The CDR3 loop spans 12 amino acids. CDR3 sequence (DNA): TGTGCCACCGACAGGGGAGGAGATACGCAGTATTTT. Protein sequence: CATDRGGDTQYF.

This clonotype was recorded a few times. J is TRBJ2-2 and V is TRBV5-4, with 14 nucleotides matching TRBD2. The CDR3 totals 15 residues. The germline CDR1 and CDR2 sequences are SGHNT and YYREEE (reference sequence). J lost 5 bases, V lost 5 bases, and 2 bases had no gene match. The CDR3: CASRRTSGRTGELFF. CDR3 nucleotide sequence: TGTGCCAGCAGGCGGACTAGCGGGAGGACCGGGGAGCTGTTTTTT.

V is TRBV20-1 and J is TRBJ1-4, with D perhaps TRBD1 (5 bases). This CDR3 comprises 13 residues. Germline CDR1 reads DFQATT; CDR2 reads SNEGSKA (reference sequence). As DNA, the CDR3 is TGCAGCGCCCCGAAACGGGAGGGGGAAAAACTGTTTTTT. Translation gives CSAPKREGEKLFF.

This clonotype turned up a few times. The chain links TRBV15 to TRBJ2-7; D is perhaps TRBD1 (5 bases). CDR1 and CDR2 from the germline V gene are LNHNV and YYDKDF (reference sequence). V shed 4 bases and J shed 3 bases, with 16 bases lying between them. The CDR3 loop spans 15 amino acids. CDR3 bases: TGTGCCACCAGCACTGAAAGGACAAATTACTACGAGCAGTACTTC. Protein: CATSTERTNYYEQYF. Variable domain in full (rest from reference TRBV15 and TRBJ2-7): DAMVIQNPRYQVTQFGKPVTLSCSQTLNHNVMYWYQQKSSQAPKLLFHYYDKDFNNEADTPDNFQSRRPNTSFCFLDIRSPGLGDTAMYLCATSTERTNYYEQYFGPGTRLTVT.

This clonotype was seen many times. This chain connects TRBV10-3 to TRBJ1-2; D unresolved. Trimming cost V 3 bases and J 6 bases, with 14 bases left between them. The germline V gene has CDR1 ENHRY and CDR2 SYGVKD. The CDR3 is 14 amino acids. The CDR3 coding sequence is TGTGCCATCAGTGATATGGTGCTCCTGGATGGCTACACCTTC. Encoded protein: CAISDMVLLDGYTF.

This clonotype has a handful of counts. This rearrangement joins TRBV7-9 to TRBJ2-2, with 8 bases fitting TRBD2. The V gene's germline CDR1 is SEHNR and CDR2 FQNEAQ (reference sequence). CDR3 size: 14 residues. Trimming cost V 5 bases and J 6 bases; bases outside gene matches: 5. CDR3 protein: CASSTERESGELFF. CDR3 nucleotides: TGTGCCAGCAGCACAGAGCGGGAGTCCGGGGAGCTGTTTTTT.

This sequence joins TRBV29-1 and TRBJ2-3, with 9 bases identical to TRBD2. Germline loops: CDR1 SQVTM, CDR2 ANQGSEA. The CDR3 has 14 residues. Trimming at V came to 3 bases and at J to 1 base, leaving 2 bases not matched to a gene. As DNA, the CDR3 is TGCAGCGTTGAGACTAGCGGAGGCACAGATACGCAGTATTTT. Encoded protein: CSVETSGGTDTQYF.

The CDR3 DNA follows: TGTGCCAGCAGCGCCCCTGAGCGGGAGGGCGGAGAGACCCAGTACTTC. Translation gives CASSAPEREGGETQYF. The rearrangement joins TRBV9 to TRBJ2-5, with TRBD2 matching 10 bases. CDR1 SGDLS and CDR2 YYNGEE come from the germline V gene. This CDR3 has 16 amino acids. V shed 3 bases and J 4 bases; nucleotides not matched to a gene: 9.

A note on this clonotype: At one end the junction does not follow the germline gene, possibly because of a read error. The chain combines TRBV7-6 with TRBJ2-3; 10 nucleotides line up with TRBD2. The V gene's germline CDR1 is SGHVS and CDR2 FNYEAQ. The CDR3 length is 16 residues. The CDR3 DNA reads TGTGCCAGCAGCTTACTAGCGGGGGATAGCACAGATATGCAGTATTTT. It codes for CASSLLAGDSTDMQYF.

The sample holds many counts of this clonotype. One junction end does not reproduce the germline sequence, and a read error may be involved. The genes are TRBV12-3 or TRBV12-4 and TRBJ2-7, with unresolved D. CDR3 size: 14 residues. The CDR3 DNA follows: TGTGTCAGCAGTTTATCCCAGGTTTACTACGAGCAGTACTTC. Its protein is CVSSLSQVYYEQYF.